The next 26 T cell receptor beta chains were all read from a single sample in a study of blood T cell repertoires in COVID-19. Profiled with immunoSEQ multiplex PCR; TCRdb holds only in-frame clones, not every one. The sample includes under 250,000 clones, 70% to 90% of them seen just once. Material: peripheral blood. The receptors come from a woman aged 25 to 45 with COVID-19, enrolled during active disease.

The chain recombines TRBV7-9 with TRBJ1-3, with D unresolved. Trimming shortened V by 2 bases and J by 1 base, and 6 bases separated the two germline ends. Per the germline V gene, CDR1 is SEHNR and CDR2 is FQNEAQ (reference sequence). The CDR3 is made up of 14 amino acids. The chain's CDR3 is CASSLTLSGNTIYF. CDR3 bases: TGTGCCAGCAGCTTAACATTATCTGGAAACACCATATATTTT.

J is TRBJ2-4 and V is TRBV3-1 (or the pseudogene TRBV3-2), with TRBD1 as a possible D gene (6 bases). The length of the CDR3 is 16 residues. Germline CDR1 is LGHDT and CDR2 is YNNKEL (reference sequence). The V gene lost 1 base and the J gene lost 0 bases, with 10 bases spanning the gap. The CDR3 is CASSQGPGVAKNIQYF. DNA for the CDR3: TGTGCCAGCAGCCAAGGCCCAGGGGTAGCCAAAAACATTCAGTACTTC.

The chain links TRBV7-9 to TRBJ2-7; D is uncertain. The germline V gene has CDR1 SEHNR and CDR2 FQNEAQ (reference sequence). The CDR3 contains 16 residues. The germline V and J ends were trimmed by 2 bases and 2 bases, with 16 bases remaining between them. The CDR3 DNA sequence: TGTGCCAGCAGCTTACTCTCCCTGGGCAGTGCCTACGAGCAGTACTTC. This encodes CASSLLSLGSAYEQYF. The full variable domain, rest sourced from reference TRBV7-9 and TRBJ2-7, is DTGVSQNPRHKITKRGQNVTFRCDPISEHNRLYWYRQTLGQGPEFLTYFQNEAQLEKSRLLSDRFSAERPKGSFSTLEIQRTEQGDSAMYLCASSLLSLGSAYEQYFGPGTRLTVT.

The chain employs TRBV11-3 and TRBJ1-2; the D gene is possibly TRBD1 (5 bases). The V end lost 1 base, the J end lost 8 bases, and 23 bases lay between the germline ends. The CDR3 runs to 17 residues. CDR1 SGHNT and CDR2 YENEEA come from the germline V gene. Written as DNA, the CDR3 is TGTGCCAGCAGCTTAGCCCGCCGGGGGGAGGGAGTCGACGGCTACACCTTC. Its translation: CASSLARRGEGVDGYTF.

This rearrangement joins TRBV6-2 or TRBV6-3 to TRBJ2-5, with TRBD1 as a possible D gene (6 bases). The CDR3 covers 14 residues. V gave up 6 bases and J gave up 0 bases, with 11 bases separating them. The germline V gene encodes CDR1 MNHEY and CDR2 SVGEGT. CDR3 sequence (DNA): TGTGCCAGCAGCCAAACAGGGAACCAAGAGACCCAGTACTTC. It translates to CASSQTGNQETQYF.

The CDR3 spells CASSVGGGTDTQYF. The CDR3 DNA follows: TGTGCCAGCAGTGTAGGGGGCGGCACAGATACGCAGTATTTT. This rearrangement joins TRBV2 to TRBJ2-3; 7 positions agree with TRBD1. The CDR3 runs to 14 residues. Germline V gene data show CDR1 as SNHLY and CDR2 as FYNNEI. V shed 4 bases and J 1 base; nucleotides not matched to a gene: 2.

The gene calls are TRBV10-3 and TRBJ1-1; 7 bases map to TRBD1. The germline gives CDR1 ENHRY, CDR2 SYGVKD. The ends lost 2 bases at V and 3 bases at J; junction bases unmatched: 6. This CDR3 has 15 residues. The CDR3 spells CAISEAPDRYTEAFF. The DNA for the CDR3 is TGTGCCATCAGTGAGGCACCGGACAGGTACACTGAAGCTTTCTTT.

The gene calls are TRBV29-1 and TRBJ1-2; perhaps TRBD1 as D (5 bases). V lost 4 bases, J lost 2 bases, and 23 bases lay in between. The CDR3 is 17 amino acids. Germline values: CDR1 SQVTM, CDR2 ANQGSEA. The CDR3 nucleotides read TGCAGCGTTGCAGGGCGGCTCAACAGGCCTTCCAACTATGGCTACACCTTC. It yields the protein CSVAGRLNRPSNYGYTF.

The chain recombines TRBV5-1 with TRBJ2-3, with 8 bases aligning to TRBD2. The CDR3 has 16 amino acids. Germline values: CDR1 SGHRS, CDR2 YFSETQ. V gave up 2 bases and J gave up 7 bases; unmatched junction bases: 12. This chain's CDR3 is CASSLALAEIQHTQYF. The CDR3 coding sequence is TGCGCCAGCAGCTTAGCACTAGCGGAGATACAACATACGCAGTATTTT. Drawing the rest from reference TRBV5-1 and TRBJ2-3, the complete variable domain is KAGVTQTPRYLIKTRGQQVTLSCSPISGHRSVSWYQQTPGQGLQFLFEYFSETQRNKGNFPGRFSGRQFSNSRSEMNVSTLELGDSALYLCASSLALAEIQHTQYFGPGTRLTVL.

The V gene is TRBV7-9, the J gene TRBJ1-1; TRBD1 matches 7 bases. Per germline, CDR1 SEHNR and CDR2 FQNEAQ (reference sequence). The V gene end was trimmed by 2 bases and the J gene end by 1 base; junction bases not matched to a gene: 4. The length of the CDR3 is 15 residues. Written as DNA, the CDR3 is TGTGCCAGCAGCTTATCAGGGGGTGGGAACACTGAAGCTTTCTTT. This encodes CASSLSGGGNTEAFF.

The chain is built from TRBV11-3 and TRBJ1-1; D is perhaps TRBD1 (6 bases). The ends were cut back, 6 bases at V and 2 bases at J, with 16 bases in the middle. This CDR3 has 15 residues. Per the germline V gene, CDR1 is SGHNT and CDR2 is YENEEA. CDR3 DNA sequence: TGTGCCAGCAGGGGAGGGGGGCGCGGAAACACTGAAGCTTTCTTT. Encoded protein: CASRGGGRGNTEAFF. The variable domain in full, completed from reference TRBV11-3 and TRBJ1-1, reads EAGVVQSPRYKIIEKKQPVAFWCNPISGHNTLYWYLQNLGQGPELLIRYENEEAVDDSQLPKDRFSAERLKGVDSTLKIQPAELGDSAVYLCASRGGGRGNTEAFFGQGTRLTVV.

The chain uses TRBV2 and TRBJ1-1; TRBD1 matches at 7 bases. The CDR3 is made up of 15 amino acids. With 3 bases clipped from V and 0 bases from J, the junction kept 4 bases outside the gene matches. Germline CDR1 SNHLY, CDR2 FYNNEI. CDR3 nucleotides: TGTGCCAGCAGTGAGGGGGACAGACTGAACACTGAAGCTTTCTTT. This translates into CASSEGDRLNTEAFF.

This clone was counted only a few times. The V and J genes are TRBV9 and TRBJ1-6, with 8 bases that match TRBD1. The CDR3 runs to 14 residues. Unmatched junction bases numbered 6, after V lost 5 bases and J lost 8 bases. CDR1 and CDR2 (germline): SGDLS, YYNGEE. The CDR3 DNA is TGTGCCAGCAGTTTTAACAGGGGGGATTCACCCCTCCACTTT. It translates to CASSFNRGDSPLHF.

V usage is TRBV11-3 and J usage is TRBJ2-5; possibly TRBD1 for D (7 bases). This CDR3 is built from 16 residues. Germline loops: CDR1 SGHNT, CDR2 YENEEA. Trimming removed 4 bases at V and 0 bases at J, with 15 bases between. The DNA for the CDR3 is TGTGCCAGCAGCTCCGGGGGCAGGGGGTACCAAGAGACCCAGTACTTC. Encoded protein: CASSSGGRGYQETQYF.

The chain couples TRBV11-3 to TRBJ2-7; the D gene is possibly TRBD1 (5 bases). Trimming stripped 4 bases from V and 6 bases from J, with 7 bases between. The CDR3 sequence is 11 residues long. Germline CDR1 and CDR2: SGHNT and YENEEA. CDR3 nucleotides: TGTGCCAGCAGCTCAAGGGGCGAGCAGTACGTC. Translated, it gives CASSSRGEQYV.

V usage is TRBV7-9 and J usage is TRBJ1-6, with D unresolved. Per the germline V gene, CDR1 is SEHNR and CDR2 is FQNEAQ (reference sequence). The CDR3 covers 12 residues. V was clipped by 0 bases and J by 12 bases, with 6 bases between them. In DNA, the CDR3 is TGTGCCAGCAGCTTAGCACGGGAACCCCTCCACTTT. Translated: CASSLAREPLHF.

CDR3 sequence: CASSLRLAGDEQYF. Written as DNA, the CDR3 is TGTGCCAGCAGTTTGCGACTAGCGGGAGACGAGCAGTACTTC. This chain links TRBV6-2 or TRBV6-3 with TRBJ2-7; 12 bases match TRBD2. In germline, CDR1 is MNHEY, CDR2 SVGEGT. V trimming: 4 bases; J trimming: 5 bases; junction bases outside the gene matches: 3. The CDR3 is made up of 14 amino acids.

The chain has TRBV15 and TRBJ1-1; the D gene is possibly TRBD1 (5 bases). Germline values: CDR1 LNHNV, CDR2 YYDKDF (reference sequence). The CDR3 covers 14 residues. Between the trimmed V and J ends, which lost 0 bases and 6 bases, there was a span of 11 bases. CDR3 sequence: CATSRDLGGSEAFF. In DNA form, the CDR3 reads TGTGCCACCAGCAGAGATCTCGGGGGATCTGAAGCTTTCTTT.

The J gene is TRBJ2-2, the V gene TRBV3-1 (or the pseudogene TRBV3-2); TRBD2 matches at 14 bases. The germline V gene encodes CDR1 LGHDT and CDR2 YNNKEL (reference sequence). The length of the CDR3 is 20 residues. V was clipped by 4 bases and J by 4 bases; unmatched bases: 14. CDR3 protein: CASSRPPRLAGGRSTGELFF. As DNA, the CDR3 is TGTGCCAGCAGCCGCCCCCCCAGACTAGCGGGGGGGAGGAGCACCGGGGAGCTGTTTTTT.

V usage is TRBV6-2 or TRBV6-3 and J usage is TRBJ2-7, with TRBD1 as a possible D gene (5 bases). The CDR3 length is 12 residues. CDR1 MNHEY and CDR2 SVGEGT come from the germline V gene. The V end was cut by 6 bases, the J end by 3 bases, with 9 bases between. CDR3 residues: CASSIDSYEQYF. In DNA form, the CDR3 reads TGTGCCAGCAGCATTGACAGCTACGAGCAGTACTTC.

As concerns this clone: An end of the junction does not agree with germline; a read error may underlie this. The chain recombines TRBV7-7 with TRBJ2-5, with D unclear. CDR1 and CDR2 from the germline V gene are SSHAT and FNYEAQ (reference sequence). CDR3 length equals 13 residues. The CDR3 region has the DNA TGTGCTAGCAGCTTAGGAGTCCAAGAGACCCAGTACTTC. Translation: CASSLGVQETQYF.

V gene TRBV18 combines with J gene TRBJ1-1, with a tentative D call TRBD1 (5 bases). There are 15 residues in the CDR3. Per the germline V gene, CDR1 is KGHSH and CDR2 is LQKENI. Trimming left V 0 bases short and J 8 bases short, with 16 bases between. CDR3 amino acids: CASSPPGQSWREAFF. Here the CDR3 DNA reads TGTGCCAGCTCACCACCGGGGCAGTCCTGGAGAGAAGCTTTCTTT. Supplemented by reference TRBV18 and TRBJ1-1, the full variable domain reads NAGVMQNPRHLVRRRGQEARLRCSPMKGHSHVYWYRQLPEEGLKFMVYLQKENIIDESGMPKERFSAEFPKEGPSILRIQQVVRGDSAAYFCASSPPGQSWREAFFGQGTRLTVV.

J is TRBJ1-1 and V is TRBV2; 7 bases are shared with TRBD1. Trimming removed 6 bases from V and 0 bases from J; junction bases left unmatched: 1. Germline lookup yields CDR1 SNHLY and CDR2 FYNNEI. The CDR3 contains 13 residues. The CDR3 region has the DNA TGTGCCAGCAGGGGGACAGTGAACACTGAAGCTTTCTTT. Translating gives CASRGTVNTEAFF.

V gene TRBV5-5 combines with J gene TRBJ1-2, with 10 positions matching TRBD1. Germline V gene data show CDR1 as SGHKS and CDR2 as YYEKEE (reference sequence). CDR3 length: 14 amino acids. The V and J ends lost 4 bases and 8 bases, in that order; junction bases with no gene match: 8. The CDR3 DNA reads TGTGCCAGCAGCAGGACCGGGACAGGGGAAGGCTACACCTTC. This encodes CASSRTGTGEGYTF. Full variable domain (remainder filled in from reference TRBV5-5 and TRBJ1-2): DAGVTQSPTHLIKTRGQQVTLRCSPISGHKSVSWYQQVLGQGPQFIFQYYEKEERGRGNFPDRFSARQFPNYSSELNVNALLLGDSALYLCASSRTGTGEGYTFGSGTRLTVV.

DNA for the CDR3: TGCGCCAGCAGCAGTACTAGCGGCTCCTACGAGCAGTACGTC. Its translation: CASSSTSGSYEQYV. The chain couples TRBV5-1 to TRBJ2-7, with 8 bases identical to TRBD2. Losses at the gene ends were 4 bases for V and 0 bases for J; bases not matched to a gene: 3. The CDR3 consists of 14 residues. Germline loops: CDR1 SGHRS, CDR2 YFSETQ.

The rearrangement links TRBV6-5 to TRBJ1-1, with 7 bases that match TRBD1. Germline lookup yields CDR1 MNHEY and CDR2 SVGAGI. This CDR3 has 16 residues. The V gene end was trimmed by 2 bases and the J gene end by 0 bases; junction bases not matched to a gene: 6. CDR3 nucleotide sequence: TGTGCCAGCAGTTACGCTCAGGGACAGATGAACACTGAAGCTTTCTTT. Protein product: CASSYAQGQMNTEAFF.